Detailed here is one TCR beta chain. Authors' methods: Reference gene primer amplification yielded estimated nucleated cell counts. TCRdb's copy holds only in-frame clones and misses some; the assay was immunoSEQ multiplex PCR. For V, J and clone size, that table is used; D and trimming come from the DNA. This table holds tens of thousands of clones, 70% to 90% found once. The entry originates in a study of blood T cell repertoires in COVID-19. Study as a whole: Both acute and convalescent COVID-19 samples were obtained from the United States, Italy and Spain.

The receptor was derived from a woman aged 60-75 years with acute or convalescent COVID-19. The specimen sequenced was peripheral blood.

The CDR3 DNA is TGTGCCAGCAGCTTTTCGCGGGATACGCAGTATTTT. Translating gives CASSFSRDTQYF. The chain employs TRBV7-2 and TRBJ2-3; D not resolved. The CDR3 runs to 12 residues. Germline values: CDR1 SGHTA, CDR2 FQGNSA. Trimming removed 3 bases at V and 6 bases at J, with 7 bases between.